This TCR beta chain stems from a study of T cell repertoires in cytomegalovirus infection. Trimming took 1 base from V and 4 from J; bases not matched to a gene: 12. In germline, CDR1 is LNHNV, CDR2 YYDKDF (reference sequence). This CDR3 region has 17 residues. TCRdb passed the reads through MiXCR, listing each CDR3 protein once. Among some 320,000 distinct CDR3 sequences listed, approximately 9.5% were seen once. Sequences were obtained from PBMCs. This rearrangement joins TRBV15 to TRBJ2-7; 8 bases are a match to TRBD1. The clonotype comes from a human donor in good health (CMV status not recorded). Some clones in this sample may be carry-over from other donors' samples. The CDR3 sequence is CATSRAGTGGGGYEQYF. CDR3 nucleotides: TGTGCCACCAGCAGAGCCGGGACAGGTGGTGGGGGGTACGAGCAGTACTTC.